This T cell receptor (beta chain) is from a study of CD8 T cells in ankylosing spondylitis. CDR3 length: 13 amino acids. Trimming took 3 bases from V and 6 from J, leaving 12 bases between them. Per germline, CDR1 SGHVS and CDR2 FQNEAQ. In regard to this clonotype: The antigen is not known.

Points from the study as a whole: Disease-associated clones were reportedly significantly overrepresented in matched ankylosing spondylitis synovial fluid. For ankylosing spondylitis blood, a TCR beta motif of 7 or 8 highly homologous variants appeared characteristic.

Making the TCR beta libraries involved quantitative 5'-RACE with molecular barcodes. TCRdb recomputed calls from the 5' RACE reads with MiXCR, one row per CDR3 protein. The table includes 750,000 to 850,000 distinct CDR3 sequences, 10% to 15% detected once. The source is a male donor with ankylosing spondylitis. What was sequenced was blood, either unsorted or a sorted T cell fraction (not recorded which). The V call is TRBV7-8, the J call TRBJ2-7, with D unresolved. The CDR3 protein is CASSFGQIGEQYF. The CDR3 DNA sequence: TGTGCCAGCAGCTTCGGGCAGATCGGCGAGCAGTACTTC.